This entry lists 32 T cell receptor beta chains sequenced from one sample in a study of long-term antiretroviral therapy in people with HIV. Runs used v3.0 of the immunoSEQ assay and were done at survey level. Method: immunoSEQ multiplex PCR; TCRdb's copy keeps in-frame clones and lacks some. The data contain tens of thousands of clones, roughly 80% of them singletons. This material consisted of unsorted PBMCs, taken 2.9 years after starting antiretroviral therapy. The receptors derive from a man in his fifties with HIV.

The rearrangement uses TRBV5-1 and TRBJ2-7, with D possibly TRBD1 on 6 matching bases. Germline V gene data show CDR1 as SGHRS and CDR2 as YFSETQ. This CDR3 region has 15 residues. The V end was cut by 5 bases, the J end by 0 bases, with 15 bases between. Written as DNA, the CDR3 is TGCGCCAGCAGTTTTCGGCAGGGGTTCTCCTACGAGCAGTACTTC. Translated: CASSFRQGFSYEQYF.

This clone has only a few counts. The chain carries TRBV28 and TRBJ1-6, with 9 bases matching TRBD1. V lost 2 bases, J lost 8 bases, and 10 bases stayed unmatched. The germline V gene encodes CDR1 MDHEN and CDR2 SYDVKM. The CDR3 contains 17 residues. DNA of the CDR3: TGTGCCAGCAGTTTAGGGGGGACAGGGAAGAGCTATTCACCCCTCCACTTT. Protein product: CASSLGGTGKSYSPLHF.

This clone turned up a few times. The chain couples TRBV9 to TRBJ1-5; D ambiguous. The germline V gene has CDR1 SGDLS and CDR2 YYNGEE. Between the trimmed V and J ends, which lost 0 bases and 8 bases, there was a span of 9 bases. The CDR3 loop spans 13 amino acids. The CDR3 DNA reads TGTGCCAGCAGCGTAGACGGTGACGAGCCCCAGCATTTT. It yields the protein CASSVDGDEPQHF.

The chain is built from TRBV28 and TRBJ2-6, with D tentatively TRBD2 (5 bases). The CDR3 runs to 17 residues. Trimming removed 9 bases from V and 0 bases from J, with 18 bases in between. Germline CDR1 is MDHEN and CDR2 is SYDVKM. In DNA form, the CDR3 reads TGTGCCAGTTGGACTGCAGGCCAAGGCTCTGGGGCCAACGTCCTGACTTTC. Its protein is CASWTAGQGSGANVLTF.

This chain connects TRBV13 to TRBJ2-1; TRBD1 or TRBD2 may be the D gene (5 bases each). Trimming stripped 6 bases from V and 5 bases from J, with 14 bases between. CDR3 length: 14 residues. CDR1 PRHDT and CDR2 FYEKMQ come from the germline V gene (reference sequence). The CDR3 protein is CASRSWGNNNEQFF. The CDR3 DNA reads TGTGCCAGCAGGTCTTGGGGGAACAACAATGAGCAGTTCTTC. The full variable domain, in which reference TRBV13 and TRBJ2-1 provide the parts outside the CDR3, is AAGVIQSPRHLIKEKRETATLKCYPIPRHDTVYWYQQGPGQDPQFLISFYEKMQSDKGSIPDRFSAQQFSDYHSELNMSSLELGDSALYFCASRSWGNNNEQFFGPGTRLTVL.

The V call is TRBV11-2, the J call TRBJ1-3; tentative D call: TRBD1 (5 bases). The V end lost 6 bases, the J end lost 0 bases, and 9 bases lay between the germline ends. The CDR3 is made up of 14 amino acids. CDR1 and CDR2 from the germline V gene are SGHAT and FQNNGV. CDR3 in amino acids: CASRGDPSGNTIYF. The CDR3 DNA sequence: TGTGCCAGCAGAGGGGACCCCTCTGGAAACACCATATATTTT. Supplemented by reference TRBV11-2 and TRBJ1-3, the full variable domain reads EAGVAQSPRYKIIEKRQSVAFWCNPISGHATLYWYQQILGQGPKLLIQFQNNGVVDDSQLPKDRFSAERLKGVDSTLKIQPAKLEDSAVYLCASRGDPSGNTIYFGEGSWLTVV.

The chain recombines TRBV5-1 with TRBJ1-6; 9 bases match TRBD1. CDR1 and CDR2 (germline): SGHRS, YFSETQ. This CDR3 spans 15 amino acids. The V gene end was trimmed by 4 bases and the J gene end by 7 bases; junction bases not matched to a gene: 6. CDR3 protein: CASSPRTGENSPLHF. The CDR3 DNA reads TGCGCCAGCAGCCCGCGGACAGGGGAGAATTCACCCCTCCACTTT.

V gene TRBV7-2 combines with J gene TRBJ1-2; D not resolved. The CDR3 loop spans 15 amino acids. Trimming removed 2 bases from V and 6 bases from J, with 16 bases in between. Germline values: CDR1 SGHTA, CDR2 FQGNSA. The CDR3 spells CASSLIPGVGDGYTF. The CDR3 DNA follows: TGTGCCAGCAGCTTAATCCCCGGGGTCGGAGATGGCTACACCTTC.

The chain recombines TRBV4-1 with TRBJ1-1, with 7 bases that match TRBD1. The J segment lost 0 bases and the V segment lost 4 bases, leaving 5 bases of the junction unmatched. CDR1 and CDR2 (germline): MGHRA, YSYEKL. There are 15 residues in the CDR3. CDR3: CASSPYRGLNTEAFF. The CDR3 nucleotides read TGCGCCAGCAGCCCTTACAGGGGTTTGAACACTGAAGCTTTCTTT.

The chain carries TRBV27 and TRBJ1-1, with D unresolved. With 0 bases removed from V and 1 base from J, the gap between germline ends came to 21 bases. Germline loops: CDR1 MNHEY, CDR2 SMNVEV (reference sequence). CDR3 size: 19 residues. CDR3 DNA sequence: TGTGCCAGCAGTTTATCGAGGGTGAGACCTCCGAACTGGAACACTGAAGCTTTCTTT. Amino acid sequence: CASSLSRVRPPNWNTEAFF.

This clone showed up just once. CDR3 coding DNA: TGTGCCAGCAGCCTACAGGGGAATCAGCCCCAGCATTTT. Translation: CASSLQGNQPQHF. The chain has TRBV7-8 and TRBJ1-5, with 7 bases identical to TRBD1. The germline CDR1 and CDR2 sequences are SGHVS and FQNEAQ. J was trimmed by 4 bases and V by 5 bases; bases with no gene match: 2. The CDR3 is 13 residues long.

The genes are TRBV11-2 and TRBJ1-1; 7 nucleotides agree with TRBD1. The V segment lost 5 bases and the J segment 5 bases; nucleotides outside the gene matches: 8. The germline V gene has CDR1 SGHAT and CDR2 FQNNGV. This CDR3 is built from 14 residues. The CDR3 is CASSPPTGRTEAFF. In DNA form, the CDR3 reads TGTGCCAGCAGCCCCCCGACAGGGAGGACTGAAGCTTTCTTT.

This chain joins TRBV7-2 and TRBJ2-3, with D possibly matching TRBD2 (5 bases). CDR3 length: 14 amino acids. V dropped 5 bases and J dropped 9 bases, with 18 bases sitting between them. Germline V gene lookup returns CDR1 SGHTA and CDR2 FQGNSA. DNA of the CDR3: TGTGCCAGCAGCCGTCCCGGGGAAAGGGTAACGCAGTATTTT. It codes for CASSRPGERVTQYF.

V usage is TRBV7-9 and J usage is TRBJ1-2; D possibly corresponds to TRBD1 (5 bases). Trimming removed 4 bases at V and 8 bases at J, with 26 bases between. Germline loops: CDR1 SEHNR, CDR2 FQNEAQ (reference sequence). CDR3 length: 17 amino acids. CDR3 in DNA: TGTGCCAGCAGCTCGTCCCGGGACTTTATCGGTGTTGGAGGCTACACCTTC. Amino acids: CASSSSRDFIGVGGYTF.

The rearrangement joins TRBV30 to TRBJ2-5, with D uncertain. Trimming cost V 2 bases and J 5 bases, with 6 bases left between them. This CDR3 contains 11 residues. Germline assignment: CDR1 GTSNPN and CDR2 SVGIG (reference sequence). Written as DNA, the CDR3 is TGTGCCTGGAGTTTCCGGGAGACCCAGTACTTC. As protein: CAWSFRETQYF.

The chain combines TRBV7-9 with TRBJ2-6; unclear D gene. The CDR3 spans 14 residues. Germline CDR1 reads SEHNR; CDR2 reads FQNEAQ (reference sequence). With 4 bases removed from V and 1 base from J, the gap between germline ends came to 5 bases. The chain's CDR3 is CASSSLSGANVLTF. CDR3 DNA sequence: TGTGCCAGCAGCTCCCTTTCTGGGGCCAACGTCCTGACTTTC. Full variable domain (rest looked up from reference TRBV7-9 and TRBJ2-6): DTGVSQNPRHKITKRGQNVTFRCDPISEHNRLYWYRQTLGQGPEFLTYFQNEAQLEKSRLLSDRFSAERPKGSFSTLEIQRTEQGDSAMYLCASSSLSGANVLTFGAGSRLTVL.

The chain uses TRBV28 and TRBJ1-1, with TRBD1 as a possible D gene (5 bases). CDR3 length: 13 amino acids. V lost 6 bases to trimming and J lost 0 bases, with 8 bases between them. CDR1 MDHEN and CDR2 SYDVKM come from the germline V gene. CDR3: CASSLGVNTEAFF. The CDR3 coding sequence is TGTGCCAGCAGCCTAGGGGTGAACACTGAAGCTTTCTTT.

The chain combines TRBV2 with TRBJ1-1; D is possibly TRBD1 (6 bases). Germline loops: CDR1 SNHLY, CDR2 FYNNEI. V shed 6 bases and J shed 1 base, with 9 bases lying between them. The CDR3 is made up of 13 amino acids. CDR3 sequence: CASRWGPNTEAFF. CDR3 coding DNA: TGTGCCAGCAGATGGGGGCCGAACACTGAAGCTTTCTTT.

The CDR3 sequence: CASSLGEAGGYTF. The CDR3 nucleotides are TGCGCCAGCAGCCTCGGGGAGGCCGGAGGCTACACCTTC. This chain connects TRBV4-1 to TRBJ1-2; D remains unclear. The CDR3 runs 13 residues. Germline V gene lookup returns CDR1 MGHRA and CDR2 YSYEKL. Trimming took 4 bases from V and 8 from J, leaving 14 bases between them.

This clone was found once. This chain joins TRBV4-3 and TRBJ2-2; D may be TRBD2 (6 bases). The germline V gene encodes CDR1 LGHNA and CDR2 YSLEER. Deletions cut 4 bases from V and 8 bases from J, with 14 bases between. This CDR3 comprises 14 residues. Here the CDR3 DNA reads TGCGCCAGCAGCCTCCGACCCGGGACTGGGGAGCTGTTTTTT. Its translation is CASSLRPGTGELFF.

This clone was observed a few times. V gene TRBV4-1 combines with J gene TRBJ1-2; D may be TRBD1 (5 bases). The CDR3 is 18 residues long. From germline, CDR1 is MGHRA and CDR2 YSYEKL. Trimming left V 1 base short and J 4 bases short, with 22 bases between. CDR3 loop: CASSQVLYPGQNSYGYTF. The CDR3, as DNA: TGCGCCAGCAGCCAAGTGCTATATCCAGGGCAAAATAGCTATGGCTACACCTTC.

The chain links TRBV27 to TRBJ1-2; D unresolved. The CDR3 is 14 residues long. Germline V gene data show CDR1 as MNHEY and CDR2 as SMNVEV (reference sequence). The V end was cut by 10 bases, the J end by 3 bases, with 18 bases between. The CDR3 bases are TGTGCCACCAGAGCAGAATGGTGGGACTATGGCTACACCTTC. As protein: CATRAEWWDYGYTF.

V usage is TRBV16 and J usage is TRBJ1-2, with 7 positions matching TRBD1. Germline V gene lookup returns CDR1 KGHSY and CDR2 FQNENV. V lost 3 bases to trimming and J lost 2 bases; unmatched junction nucleotides: 9. The CDR3 is 16 amino acids. CDR3 coding DNA: TGTGCCAGCAGCCACCAGACAGGGAGTAAGAACTATGGCTACACCTTC. This sequence encodes CASSHQTGSKNYGYTF.

This sequence joins TRBV27 and TRBJ2-7; tentatively, D is TRBD2 (6 bases). Germline values: CDR1 MNHEY, CDR2 SMNVEV (reference sequence). The V end lost 5 bases, the J end lost 3 bases, and 17 bases lay between the germline ends. The CDR3 is made up of 15 amino acids. CDR3 in DNA: TGTGCCAGCAGTGGGGTTACGGGACTCTACTACGAGCAGTACTTC. Translation gives CASSGVTGLYYEQYF.

The chain recombines TRBV7-2 with TRBJ1-4; TRBD1 matches at 7 bases. Looked up from germline, CDR1 is SGHTA and CDR2 is FQGNSA. Unmatched junction bases numbered 5, after V lost 5 bases and J lost 5 bases. This CDR3 has 14 residues. The CDR3 region has the DNA TGTGCCAGCAGCCCAGGGGACAGCAATGAAAAACTGTTTTTT. Translation: CASSPGDSNEKLFF.

This clone has only one observation. V gene TRBV9 combines with J gene TRBJ1-1, with D maybe TRBD1 (6 bases). Germline V gene data show CDR1 as SGDLS and CDR2 as YYNGEE. The CDR3 runs to 15 residues. V was pared by 0 bases and J by 1 base, with 10 bases between. CDR3 coding DNA: TGTGCCAGCAGCGTAGGACAGGCAGGGAACACTGAAGCTTTCTTT. It encodes CASSVGQAGNTEAFF.

The chain combines TRBV18 with TRBJ2-3, with a possible D match to TRBD2 (6 bases). Germline V lookup: CDR1 KGHSH, CDR2 LQKENI. V was clipped by 3 bases and J by 4 bases, with 17 bases between them. The CDR3 is 16 amino acids. The CDR3 reads CASSPPRTMRADTQYF. The CDR3 DNA sequence: TGTGCCAGCTCACCTCCTCGGACTATGCGTGCAGATACGCAGTATTTT.

The CDR3 sequence: CASRPGLRVDEQYF. In DNA, the CDR3 is TGTGCCAGCAGGCCGGGATTACGAGTCGACGAGCAGTACTTC. The rearrangement joins TRBV6-1 to TRBJ2-7; TRBD2 is a possible D gene (5 bases). The CDR3 runs to 14 residues. Looked up from germline, CDR1 is MNHNS and CDR2 is SASEGT. V was trimmed by 6 bases and J by 5 bases, leaving 17 bases between them.

The rearrangement uses TRBV7-3 and TRBJ2-3; 11 bases fit TRBD2. The CDR3 is 18 residues long. Per germline, CDR1 SGHTA and CDR2 FQGTGA. Trimming at V came to 5 bases and at J to 0 bases, leaving 10 bases not matched to a gene. The CDR3 loop reads CASSPYPASGGSTDTQYF. CDR3 nucleotides: TGTGCCAGCAGCCCCTACCCCGCTAGCGGGGGGAGCACAGATACGCAGTATTTT. The complete variable domain, with remaining parts taken from reference TRBV7-3 and TRBJ2-3, reads GAGVSQTPSNKVTEKGKYVELRCDPISGHTALYWYRQSLGQGPEFLIYFQGTGAADDSGLPNDRFFAVRPEGSVSTLKIQRTERGDSAVYLCASSPYPASGGSTDTQYFGPGTRLTVL.

The chain joins TRBV5-6 to TRBJ2-3; D not resolved. The CDR3 is made up of 15 amino acids. CDR1 and CDR2 (germline): SGHDT, YYEEEE. The V and J ends lost 0 bases and 2 bases respectively, with 10 bases between them. The CDR3 sequence is CASSLEDGLTDTQYF. The CDR3 region has the DNA TGTGCCAGCAGCTTGGAAGACGGCCTCACAGATACGCAGTATTTT.

The V call is TRBV11-2, the J call TRBJ2-7, with 12 bases lining up with TRBD2. Germline CDR1 and CDR2: SGHAT and FQNNGV. This CDR3 is built from 20 residues. V shed 0 bases and J 2 bases; nucleotides not matched to a gene: 14. In DNA form, the CDR3 reads TGTGCCAGCAGCTTAGAATCCGGGACTAGCGGGCCTCACCGCCCCTACGAGCAGTACTTC. As protein: CASSLESGTSGPHRPYEQYF.

This clone was recorded a few times. The gene calls are TRBV9 and TRBJ1-2, with a tentative D call TRBD1 (6 bases). CDR3 length equals 15 residues. CDR1 is SGDLS and CDR2 is YYNGEE in the germline V gene. V lost 6 bases to trimming and J lost 0 bases, with 15 bases between them. The CDR3 sequence: CASTGKAGANYGYTF. The CDR3 DNA is TGTGCCAGCACCGGGAAGGCAGGGGCTAACTATGGCTACACCTTC.